The clone carrying this T cell receptor (beta chain) was seen repeatedly, ten times or more. Its target is unknown. The data belong to a study of CD8 T cells in ankylosing spondylitis. MiXCR was run by TCRdb on the 5' RACE reads, yielding one entry per CDR3 protein. The sample yields about 130,000 distinct CDR3 sequences, 7.3% seen once. The study, taken as a whole, reports: For ankylosing spondylitis blood, a TCR beta motif of fewer than 10 highly homologous variants appeared characteristic. Within peripheral blood, clones linked to disease were CD8+ and relatively rare. Significantly higher representation of disease-linked clones was reported for matched ankylosing spondylitis synovial fluid.

This CDR3 contains 17 residues. Germline assignment: CDR1 MDHEN and CDR2 SYDVKM. The V gene lost 2 bases and the J gene lost 8 bases, with 19 bases spanning the gap. Sequenced: blood, either unsorted or a sorted T cell fraction (not recorded which). The source of this sequence is a female donor with ankylosing spondylitis or in good health (not recorded which). The V call is TRBV28, the J call TRBJ1-6; a possible D gene is TRBD1 (6 bases). This CDR3 reads CASSLASSGAQDSPLHF. DNA for the CDR3: TGTGCCAGCAGTTTAGCCTCCTCGGGGGCGCAGGATTCACCCCTCCACTTT.